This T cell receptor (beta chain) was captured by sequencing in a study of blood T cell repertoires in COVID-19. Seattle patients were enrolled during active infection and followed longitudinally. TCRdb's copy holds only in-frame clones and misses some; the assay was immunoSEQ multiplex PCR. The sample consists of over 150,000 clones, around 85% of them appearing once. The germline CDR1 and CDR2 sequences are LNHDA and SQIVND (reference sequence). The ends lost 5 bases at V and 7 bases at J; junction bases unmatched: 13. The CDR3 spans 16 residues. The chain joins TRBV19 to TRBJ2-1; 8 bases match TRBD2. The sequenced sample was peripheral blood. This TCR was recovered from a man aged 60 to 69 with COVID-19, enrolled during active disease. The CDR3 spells CASSRGVGGGLNEQFF. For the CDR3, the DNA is TGTGCCAGTAGTCGAGGTGTCGGCGGGGGGTTAAATGAGCAGTTCTTC.